Listed below are T cell receptor beta chains from one sample, sequenced in a study of PD-1 blockade in classical Hodgkin lymphoma. TCRdb's table, derived via immunoSEQ multiplex PCR, lists solely in-frame clones and lacks some. The sample has about 42,000 clones, 70% to 80% seen once. This specimen consisted of peripheral blood mononuclear cells (PBMCs), obtained at baseline. The source of these receptors is a human donor with classical Hodgkin lymphoma. Both conserved end residues are part of each CDR3. D genes are given only for firm matches. Clone sizes are given selectively: once, few, many, or a class where the clone is expanded.

-	TRBJ2-3	TRBV9	-	CASSSEQNTDTQYF	TGTGCCAGCAGCAGCGAGCAAAACACAGATACGCAGTATTTT
-	TRBJ2-7	TRBV5-6	-	CASSRESREQYF	TGTGCCAGCAGCCGGGAGTCTCGCGAGCAGTACTTC
TRBD1	TRBJ1-2	TRBV6-1	few	CASSEVASGGRGGGYTF	TGTGCCAGCAGTGAAGTCGCGTCAGGGGGCCGCGGGGGTGGCTACACCTTC
-	TRBJ1-2	TRBV11-2	-	CASSLGQEGYTF	TGTGCCAGCAGCTTGGGCCAAGAGGGCTACACCTTC
-	TRBJ2-2	TRBV2	-	CASSSESGELFF	TGTGCCAGCAGTTCTGAATCAGGGGAGCTGTTTTTT
-	TRBJ2-3	TRBV7-6	-	CASSPSFGGSQYF	TGTGCCAGCAGCCCCAGTTTTGGGGGTTCGCAGTATTTT
-	TRBJ2-1	TRBV4-3	few	CASSQDLPGESYNEQFF	TGCGCCAGCAGCCAAGATCTCCCGGGAGAGTCCTACAATGAGCAGTTCTTC
-	TRBJ1-1	TRBV9	-	CASSTQTGRSEAFF	TGTGCCAGCAGCACCCAAACAGGGAGGTCTGAAGCTTTCTTT
-	TRBJ2-5	TRBV27	-	CASSLSRAGETQYF	TGTGCCAGCAGTTTATCCAGGGCAGGTGAGACCCAGTACTTC
-	TRBJ2-7	TRBV7-8	-	CASSLARSPTYEQYF	TGTGCCAGCAGCTTAGCGCGGTCGCCTACCTACGAGCAGTACTTC
-	TRBJ2-7	TRBV9	-	CASSIDDSYEQYF	TGTGCCAGCAGCATAGATGACAGCTACGAGCAGTACTTC
TRBD1	TRBJ2-1	TRBV2	-	CASSTQGVYNEQFF	TGTGCCAGCAGTACACAGGGGGTCTACAATGAGCAGTTCTTC
-	TRBJ2-2	TRBV7-2	-	CASRGGTGELFF	TGTGCCAGCAGGGGGGGCACCGGGGAGCTGTTTTTT